This TCR beta chain was profiled in a study of Graves' ophthalmopathy and Graves' hyperthyroidism. CDR3 regions of TCR beta were amplified from RNA transcripts. An initial RT-PCR round employing HTBI primers preceded a second-round multiplex PCR. A single record per CDR3 protein comes from TCRdb applying MiXCR to the multiplex PCR reads. The data show about 220,000 distinct CDR3 sequences, roughly 21% seen once. None of the included patients had other autoimmune diseases, uncontrolled infections, pregnancy or lactation, as these led to exclusion. Physicians reached a diagnosis by relying on clinical symptoms, serum thyroxine, TRAb, thyroid ultrasound and orbital computed tomography. Findings and caveats of the study: Ophthalmopathy progression prediction by the model yielded a sensitivity of around 68% and a specificity of about 72%. For separating ophthalmopathy from stable hyperthyroidism, a 13-signature model gave 85% to 90% sensitivity and about 82% specificity.

This CDR3 comprises 16 residues. CDR1 and CDR2 (germline): SGHAT, FQDESV (reference sequence). J was trimmed by 0 bases and V by 3 bases; bases with no gene match: 3. This clonotype was seen repeatedly, ten times or more. The antigen remains undetermined. The sequence was obtained from a woman between 45 and 60 years old with Graves' ophthalmopathy. This sequence joins TRBV11-1 and TRBJ2-2; 8 bases are a match to TRBD1. Sample: peripheral blood. CDR3 sequence reads: CASSLDRVTNTGELFF. The CDR3 DNA reads as TGTGCCAGCAGCTTGGACAGGGTTACGAACACCGGGGAGCTGTTTTTT.